A selection of T cell receptor beta chains follows, all from one sample in a study of blood T cell repertoires in COVID-19. The assay was immunoSEQ multiplex PCR, and TCRdb's table has in-frame clones only and misses some. The sample contains approximately 100,000 clones, approximately 86% of which appear only once. The sequencing sample was made of PBMCs or T cells enriched from blood (not recorded which). Source of these receptors: a woman aged 45-59 years who had recovered from COVID-19. Both conserved end residues are part of each CDR3. D genes are given only for firm matches. Clone size is given for some rows only: seen once, a few or many times, or a class if the clone is expanded.

J | V | D | size | DNA | CDR3
TRBJ1-4 | TRBV5-1 | NA | NA | TGCGCCAGCAGCTTGGCCACAGGGTTGGGTGTTGAAAAACTGTTTTTT | CASSLATGLGVEKLFF
TRBJ2-7 | TRBV7-2 | TRBD1 | once | TGTGCCAGCAGCTTAACCGGGACAGGGGGCTACGAGCAGTACTTC | CASSLTGTGGYEQYF
TRBJ2-2 | TRBV4-2 | NA | NA | TGTGCCAGCAGCCCAGACACAGGGCCCGGGGAGCTGTTTTTT | CASSPDTGPGELFF
TRBJ2-1 | TRBV28 | TRBD2 | NA | TGTGCCAGCAGTTTAAAATTTGGGGGGCGGGGACTAGCGACCTTCTGGGACAATGAGCAGTTCTTC | CASSLKFGGRGLATFWDNEQFF
TRBJ1-2 | TRBV7-9 | NA | NA | TGTGCCAGCAGCTTACGGGGGGCGACGGGCTACACCTTC | CASSLRGATGYTF
TRBJ2-7 | TRBV6-5 | NA | NA | TGTGCCAGCAGTTACTCGGGGGGACTCTACGAGCAGTACTTC | CASSYSGGLYEQYF
TRBJ2-7 | TRBV30 | TRBD2 | NA | TGTGCCTGGAGCCAACCTAGGTCTGGCGGGAGAGGCTACGAGCAGTACTTC | CAWSQPRSGGRGYEQYF
TRBJ2-7 | TRBV19 | NA | NA | TGTGCCAGTAGACCCCAATCTACCTACGAGCAGTACTTC | CASRPQSTYEQYF
TRBJ1-5 | TRBV19 | NA | NA | TGTGCCAGTAGTATAGGGCCCCACGGAGGCAATCAGCCCCAGCATTTT | CASSIGPHGGNQPQHF
TRBJ1-5 | TRBV7-8 | TRBD1 | NA | TGTGCCAGCAGCTTAGTTGGGACAGGACGGTTCAATCAGCCCCAGCATTTT | CASSLVGTGRFNQPQHF
TRBJ2-1 | TRBV5-1 | TRBD2 | once | TGCGCCAGCAGCTCCGGGACTAGCGGGTATGAGCAGTTCTTC | CASSSGTSGYEQFF
TRBJ2-5 | TRBV5-6 | NA | NA | TGTGCCAGCAGCCCGCCTGCGGCACAAGAGACCCAGTACTTC | CASSPPAAQETQYF
TRBJ1-2 | TRBV11-3 | NA | once | TGTGCCAGCAGCCCCCCCCGGGGGGGCAGAGGTGATGGCTACACCTTC | CASSPPRGGRGDGYTF
TRBJ1-1 | TRBV18 | NA | NA | TGTGCCAGCTCACCAAACTATGTGAACACTGAAGCTTTCTTT | CASSPNYVNTEAFF
TRBJ2-3 | TRBV9 | NA | once | TGTGCCAGCAGCGTAACTAGCACAGATACGCAGTATTTT | CASSVTSTDTQYF
TRBJ1-6 | TRBV9 | TRBD1 | NA | TGTGCCAGCAGCATGGGACAGGGCTCCTATAATTCACCCCTCCACTTT | CASSMGQGSYNSPLHF
TRBJ1-6 | TRBV6-2/TRBV6-3 | TRBD1 | NA | TGTGCCAGCAGTCCGCGGGGACAGGGGACTTCACCCCTCCACTTT | CASSPRGQGTSPLHF
TRBJ1-2 | TRBV5-1 | NA | few | TGCGCCAGTTCGAGGGAGGGCGCTGGGAACTATGGCTACACCTTC | CASSREGAGNYGYTF
TRBJ1-2 | TRBV28 | TRBD1 | NA | TGTGCCAGCAACCGGGACAGGTATAACTATGGCTACACCTTC | CASNRDRYNYGYTF
TRBJ1-1 | TRBV5-1 | TRBD1 | NA | TGCGCCAGCAGCGCCGCCCCGGGTAGCATCCGCCAGGGGGTCACTGAAGCTTTCTTT | CASSAAPGSIRQGVTEAFF
TRBJ2-7 | TRBV3-1/TRBV3-2 | TRBD2 | few | TGTGCCAGCAGTCGACTAGCGGGGATCTCCTACGAGCAGTACTTC | CASSRLAGISYEQYF
TRBJ1-2 | TRBV12-3/TRBV12-4 | NA | few | TGTGCCAGCAGTTTTTTGGCGGACTATGGCTACACCTTC | CASSFLADYGYTF
TRBJ2-1 | TRBV18 | NA | NA | TGTGCCAGCTCACCACCGTCTAGCAATGAGCAGTTCTTC | CASSPPSSNEQFF
TRBJ2-2 | TRBV18 | TRBD1 | once | TGTGCCAGCTCACCTATTGGACAGGGGGCTCACGGGGAGCTGTTTTTT | CASSPIGQGAHGELFF
TRBJ2-7 | TRBV3-1/TRBV3-2 | TRBD1 | NA | TGTGCCAGCAGCCAAGGGATGACAGGGGGATACTCCTACGAGCAGTACTTC | CASSQGMTGGYSYEQYF
TRBJ2-7 | TRBV11-2 | NA | NA | TGTGCCAGCAGCTTCCTCTACGAGCAGTACTTC | CASSFLYEQYF
TRBJ2-7 | TRBV18 | TRBD1 | NA | TGTGCCAGCTCTCACTTTGACAGGGGCGTAGACTGCGAGCAGTACTTC | CASSHFDRGVDCEQYF
TRBJ2-2 | TRBV11-2 | NA | NA | TGTGCCAGCAGCTCCTCCTCGACCGGGGAGCTGTTTTTT | CASSSSSTGELFF
TRBJ1-2 | TRBV14 | NA | NA | TGTGCCAGCAGCCAAGATAAGGGTTGGAAGGGGCGCAACTATGGCTACACCTTC | CASSQDKGWKGRNYGYTF
TRBJ1-2 | TRBV6-5 | TRBD1 | NA | TGTGCCAGCAGGACCGGGACAGGGTATTATGGCTACACCTTC | CASRTGTGYYGYTF
TRBJ2-3 | TRBV4-1 | TRBD2 | NA | TGCGCCAGCAGCCCGGGACTAGCGGGGGGCATAGATACGCAGTATTTT | CASSPGLAGGIDTQYF
TRBJ1-2 | TRBV7-9 | NA | NA | TGTGCCAGCAGCTTAAACAGTTTGAACTATGGCTACACCTTC | CASSLNSLNYGYTF
TRBJ2-7 | TRBV3-1/TRBV3-2 | NA | NA | TGTGCCAGCAGCCAAGGCGCCGGGACACACTACGAGCAGTACTTC | CASSQGAGTHYEQYF
TRBJ2-7 | TRBV9 | NA | NA | TGTGCCAGCAGCGTAGGGCATCGGCTAGACGAGCAGTACTTC | CASSVGHRLDEQYF
TRBJ1-1 | TRBV24-1 | NA | NA | TGTGCCACCAGTGTATCGGGCACTGAAGCTTTCTTT | CATSVSGTEAFF
TRBJ1-2 | TRBV28 | TRBD1 | NA | TGTGCCAGCGAGGGACAGGGAGTTACTTTCTTC | CASEGQGVTFF
TRBJ1-1 | TRBV6-5 | TRBD1 | NA | TGTGCCAGCAGTCGCGGACAGGCGACTGAAGCTTTCTTT | CASSRGQATEAFF
TRBJ2-1 | TRBV7-9 | NA | NA | TGTGCCAGCAGCATAAGTCCCGGGGATGAGCAGTTCTTC | CASSISPGDEQFF
TRBJ2-2 | TRBV14 | NA | NA | TGTGCCAGCAGTACTTCTCGGACACTAGCCACCGGGGAGCTGTTTTTT | CASSTSRTLATGELFF
TRBJ2-7 | TRBV4-1 | NA | NA | TGCGCCAGCAGCCCCGTCTACCAACTATACGAGCAGTACTTC | CASSPVYQLYEQYF
TRBJ2-3 | TRBV21-1 | NA | NA | TGTGCCAGCAGCAAAGTGAGAACAGATACGCAGTATTTT | CASSKVRTDTQYF
TRBJ2-1 | TRBV19 | TRBD2 | NA | TGTGCCAGTAGGGGGTCTAGCGGGAGTGGAGTAGGCTTCAACAATGAGCAGTTCTTC | CASRGSSGSGVGFNNEQFF
TRBJ1-2 | TRBV10-3 | NA | NA | TGTGCCATCAGTGAGTCGTGGGGAGTCGGCGACTATGGCTACACCTTC | CAISESWGVGDYGYTF
TRBJ2-7 | TRBV18 | TRBD1 | few | TGTGCCAGCTCACCGGGACAGGGGGCTTACGAGCAGTACTTC | CASSPGQGAYEQYF
TRBJ2-7 | TRBV28 | TRBD1 | NA | TGTGCCAGCAGAACAGGGGGCGCGATCTACGAGCAGTACTTC | CASRTGGAIYEQYF
TRBJ1-6 | TRBV19 | NA | NA | TGTGCCAGTAGTAATCAAGAGAATTCACCCCTCCACTTT | CASSNQENSPLHF
TRBJ2-1 | TRBV10-1 | TRBD1 | NA | TGCGCCAGCAGTGAGTCGACAGGGATAGATGAGCAGTTCTTC | CASSESTGIDEQFF
TRBJ1-4 | TRBV4-1 | NA | NA | TGCGCCAGCAGCCAAGACAAGGGGAAAGAGGAAAAACTGTTTTTT | CASSQDKGKEEKLFF
TRBJ2-7 | TRBV18 | NA | NA | TGTGCCAGCTCACCCTTACTCGATGCCTACGAGCAGTACTTC | CASSPLLDAYEQYF
TRBJ1-6 | TRBV25-1 | TRBD1 | NA | TGTGCCAGCGGGGACAGGGGAGGAAATTCACCCCTCCACTTT | CASGDRGGNSPLHF
TRBJ2-1 | TRBV2 | NA | NA | TGTGCCAGCAGTTCTACTAGCAGACTCGCCTACAATGAGCAGTTCTTC | CASSSTSRLAYNEQFF
TRBJ2-2 | TRBV6-1 | TRBD1 | NA | TGTGCCAGCAGTGAACAGGGGGCCGGGGAGCTGTTTTTT | CASSEQGAGELFF
TRBJ1-5 | TRBV18 | NA | NA | TGTGCCAGCTCATCCGAATCAGGGAATCAGCCCCAGCATTTT | CASSSESGNQPQHF
TRBJ2-1 | TRBV27 | TRBD1 | NA | TGTGCCAGCAGACCCGGGACAGCCTACAATGAGCAGTTCTTC | CASRPGTAYNEQFF
TRBJ1-5 | TRBV7-2 | TRBD1 | once | TGTGCCAGCAGCCCGGCAGGGGGCGGCGGGCAGCCCCAGCATTTT | CASSPAGGGGQPQHF
TRBJ1-5 | TRBV19 | NA | few | TGTGCCAGTAGAGGCGATCGGGGGGCGGACCAGCCCCAGCATTTT | CASRGDRGADQPQHF
TRBJ2-5 | TRBV5-6 | TRBD1 | NA | TGTGCCAGCAGCGTGCAGGGGGTAGAGACCCAGTACTTC | CASSVQGVETQYF
TRBJ2-3 | TRBV27 | TRBD2 | NA | TGTGCCAGCAGTTGGGAGCGGGGGACAGATACGCAGTATTTT | CASSWERGTDTQYF
TRBJ2-5 | TRBV30 | TRBD2 | NA | TGTGCCTGGAGTCCAGGGATGGGCGGGGGGCAAGAGACCCAGTACTTC | CAWSPGMGGGQETQYF